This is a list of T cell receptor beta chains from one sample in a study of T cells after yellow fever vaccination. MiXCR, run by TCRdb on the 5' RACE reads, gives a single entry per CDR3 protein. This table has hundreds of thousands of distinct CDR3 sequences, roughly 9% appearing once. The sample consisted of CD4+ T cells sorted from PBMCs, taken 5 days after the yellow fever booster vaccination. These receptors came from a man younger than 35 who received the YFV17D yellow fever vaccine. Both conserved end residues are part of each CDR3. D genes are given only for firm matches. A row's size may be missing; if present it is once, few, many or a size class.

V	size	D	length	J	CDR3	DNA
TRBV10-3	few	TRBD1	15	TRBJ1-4	CAISAGTGINEKLFF	TGTGCCATCAGCGCAGGGACAGGCATTAATGAAAAACTGTTTTTT
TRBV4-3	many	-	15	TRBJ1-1	CASSQDTLGPTEAFF	TGCGCCAGCAGCCAAGATACTCTGGGGCCGACTGAAGCTTTCTTT
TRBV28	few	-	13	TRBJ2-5	CASSFVGAGTQYF	TGTGCCAGCAGTTTCGTCGGGGCAGGTACCCAGTACTTC
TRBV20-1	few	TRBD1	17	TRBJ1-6	CSARDFYGTGGDSPLHF	TGCAGTGCTAGAGATTTTTACGGGACAGGGGGCGATTCACCCCTCCACTTT
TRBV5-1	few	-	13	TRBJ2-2	CASSQRNTGELFF	TGCGCCAGCTCACAGAGGAACACCGGGGAGCTGTTTTTT
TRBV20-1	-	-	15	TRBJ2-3	CSARWGTQPGDTQYF	TGCAGTGCTAGATGGGGGACTCAACCCGGAGATACGCAGTATTTT
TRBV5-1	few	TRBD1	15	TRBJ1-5	CASSLAGTVNQPQHF	TGCGCCAGCAGCTTGGCCGGGACAGTCAATCAGCCCCAGCATTTT
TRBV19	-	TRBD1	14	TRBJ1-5	CASSMGTEFKPQHF	TGTGCCAGTAGTATGGGGACAGAATTTAAGCCCCAGCATTTT
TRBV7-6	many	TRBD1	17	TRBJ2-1	CASSLGDDRDIYGEQFF	TGTGCCAGCAGCTTAGGGGATGACAGGGACATCTATGGTGAGCAGTTCTTC
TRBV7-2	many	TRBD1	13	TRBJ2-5	CASSSGQGATQYF	TGTGCCAGCAGCTCGGGACAGGGGGCTACCCAGTACTTC
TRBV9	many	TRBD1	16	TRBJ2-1	CASSIIPGQTDNEQFF	TGTGCCAGCAGCATCATTCCGGGACAGACTGATAATGAGCAGTTCTTC
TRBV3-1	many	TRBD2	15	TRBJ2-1	CASRPGGGPYNEQFF	TGTGCCAGCAGGCCTGGGGGGGGACCCTACAATGAGCAGTTCTTC
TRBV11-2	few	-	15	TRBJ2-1	CASSSIPGANNEQFF	TGTGCCAGCAGCTCCATCCCGGGGGCGAACAATGAGCAGTTCTTC
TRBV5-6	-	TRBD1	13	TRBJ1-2	CASMPQGSYGYTF	TGTGCCAGCATGCCACAGGGGAGCTATGGCTACACCTTC
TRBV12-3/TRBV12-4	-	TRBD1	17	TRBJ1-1	CASRARQGRGSPAEAFF	TGTGCCAGCAGGGCAAGACAGGGTAGGGGTTCTCCCGCTGAAGCTTTCTTT
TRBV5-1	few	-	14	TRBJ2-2	CATSRGRDTGELFF	TGCGCCACCTCTCGGGGGCGGGACACCGGGGAGCTGTTTTTT
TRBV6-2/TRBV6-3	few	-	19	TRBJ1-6	CASSYTSPSGDFYNSPLHF	TGTGCCAGCAGTTACACAAGTCCAAGCGGAGACTTTTATAATTCACCCCTCCACTTT